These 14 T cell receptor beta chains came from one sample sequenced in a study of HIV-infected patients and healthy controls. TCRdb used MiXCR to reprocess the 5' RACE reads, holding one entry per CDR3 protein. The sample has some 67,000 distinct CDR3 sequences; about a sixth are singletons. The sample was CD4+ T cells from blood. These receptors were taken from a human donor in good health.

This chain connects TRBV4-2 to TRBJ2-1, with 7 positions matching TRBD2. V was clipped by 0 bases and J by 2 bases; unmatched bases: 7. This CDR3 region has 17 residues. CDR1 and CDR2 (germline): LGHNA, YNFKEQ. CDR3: CASSQDISSGAYNEQFF. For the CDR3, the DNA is TGTGCCAGCAGCCAAGATATTTCTAGCGGAGCCTACAATGAGCAGTTCTTC.

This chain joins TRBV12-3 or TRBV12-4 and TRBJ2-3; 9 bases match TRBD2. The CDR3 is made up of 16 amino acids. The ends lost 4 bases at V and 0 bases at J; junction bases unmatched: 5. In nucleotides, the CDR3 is TGTGCCAGCAGTTCAAGACTAGCGGCTAGCACAGATACGCAGTATTTT. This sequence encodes CASSSRLAASTDTQYF.

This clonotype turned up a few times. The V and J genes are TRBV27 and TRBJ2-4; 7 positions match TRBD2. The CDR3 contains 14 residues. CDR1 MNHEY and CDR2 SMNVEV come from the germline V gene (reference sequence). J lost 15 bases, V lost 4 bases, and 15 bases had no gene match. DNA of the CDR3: TGTGCCAGCAGTTGGGGCGGGAGCGGGTTTAGTGGGTACTTC. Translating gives CASSWGGSGFSGYF.

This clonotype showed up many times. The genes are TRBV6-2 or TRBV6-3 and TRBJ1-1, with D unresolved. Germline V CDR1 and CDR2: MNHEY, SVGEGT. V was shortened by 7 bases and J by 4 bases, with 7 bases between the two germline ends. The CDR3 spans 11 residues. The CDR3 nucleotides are TGTGCCAGCACAAGGAGCACTGAAGCTTTCTTT. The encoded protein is CASTRSTEAFF.

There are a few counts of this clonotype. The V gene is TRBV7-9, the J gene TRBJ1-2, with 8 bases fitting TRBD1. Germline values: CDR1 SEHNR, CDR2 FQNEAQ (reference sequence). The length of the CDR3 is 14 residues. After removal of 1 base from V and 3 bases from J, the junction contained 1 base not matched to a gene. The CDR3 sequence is CASSLEQGDYGYTF. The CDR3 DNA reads TGTGCCAGCAGCTTAGAACAGGGGGACTATGGCTACACCTTC.

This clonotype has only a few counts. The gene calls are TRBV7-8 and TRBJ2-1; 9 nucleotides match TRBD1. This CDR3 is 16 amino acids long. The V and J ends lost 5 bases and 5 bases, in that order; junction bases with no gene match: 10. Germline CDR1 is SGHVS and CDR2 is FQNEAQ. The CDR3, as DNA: TGTGCCAGCAGCCTCACCCGGGACAGGGTGGACAATGAGCAGTTCTTC. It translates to CASSLTRDRVDNEQFF.

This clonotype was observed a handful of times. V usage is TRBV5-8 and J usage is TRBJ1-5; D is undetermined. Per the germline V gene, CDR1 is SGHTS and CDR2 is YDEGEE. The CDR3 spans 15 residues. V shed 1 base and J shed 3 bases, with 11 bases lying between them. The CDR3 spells CASSLPTEANQPQHF. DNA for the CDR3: TGTGCCAGCAGCTTGCCGACGGAGGCCAATCAGCCCCAGCATTTT.

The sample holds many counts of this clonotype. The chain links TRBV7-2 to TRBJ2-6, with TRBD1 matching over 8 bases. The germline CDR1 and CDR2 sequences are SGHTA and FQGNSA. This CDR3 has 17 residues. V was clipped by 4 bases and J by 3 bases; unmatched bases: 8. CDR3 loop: CASSSRQGSYGANVLTF. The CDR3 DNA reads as TGTGCCAGCAGCTCGAGACAGGGGTCTTATGGGGCCAACGTCCTGACTTTC.

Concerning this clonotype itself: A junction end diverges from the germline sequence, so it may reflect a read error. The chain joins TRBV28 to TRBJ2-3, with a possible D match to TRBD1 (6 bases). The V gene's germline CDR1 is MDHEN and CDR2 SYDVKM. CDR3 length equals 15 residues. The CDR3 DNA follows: TGTGCCAGCAGTACCCCAGGGGATCCAGGGGATAAGCAGTATTTT. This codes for CASSTPGDPGDKQYF. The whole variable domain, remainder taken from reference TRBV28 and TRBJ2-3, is DVKVTQSSRYLVKRTGEKVFLECVQDMDHENMFWYRQDPGLGLRLIYFSYDVKMKEKGDIPEGYSVSREKKERFSLILESASTNQTSMYLCASSTPGDPGDKQYFGPGTRLTVL.

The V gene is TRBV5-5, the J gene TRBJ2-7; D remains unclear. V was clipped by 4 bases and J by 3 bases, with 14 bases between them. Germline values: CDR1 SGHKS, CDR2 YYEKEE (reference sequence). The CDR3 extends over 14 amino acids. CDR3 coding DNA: TGTGCCAGCAGCCACCCGATGTCGGGCTACGAGCAGTACTTC. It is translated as CASSHPMSGYEQYF.

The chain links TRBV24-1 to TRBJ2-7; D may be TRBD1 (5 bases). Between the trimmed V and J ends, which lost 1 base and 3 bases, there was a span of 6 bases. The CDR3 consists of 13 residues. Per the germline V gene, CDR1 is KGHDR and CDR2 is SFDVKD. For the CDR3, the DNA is TGTGCCACCAGTGATTTTGACAGCTACGAGCAGTACTTC. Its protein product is CATSDFDSYEQYF.

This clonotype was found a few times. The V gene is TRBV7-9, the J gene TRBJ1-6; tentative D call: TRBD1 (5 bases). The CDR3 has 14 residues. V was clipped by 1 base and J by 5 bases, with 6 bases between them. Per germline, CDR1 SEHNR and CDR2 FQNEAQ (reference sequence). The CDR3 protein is CASSLEQDNSPLHF. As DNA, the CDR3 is TGTGCCAGCAGCTTAGAACAGGATAATTCACCCCTCCACTTT.

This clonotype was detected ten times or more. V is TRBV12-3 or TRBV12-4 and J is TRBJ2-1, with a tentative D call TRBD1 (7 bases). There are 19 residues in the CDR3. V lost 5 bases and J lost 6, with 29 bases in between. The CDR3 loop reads CASSLSGGTWQGVINEQFF. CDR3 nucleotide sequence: TGTGCCAGCAGTCTTAGTGGGGGGACGTGGCAGGGGGTGATCAATGAGCAGTTCTTC.

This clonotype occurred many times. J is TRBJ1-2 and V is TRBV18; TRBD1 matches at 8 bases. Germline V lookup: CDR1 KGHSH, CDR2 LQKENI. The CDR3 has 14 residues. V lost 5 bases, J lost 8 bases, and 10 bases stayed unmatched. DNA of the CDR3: TGTGCCAGCTCATTAGGACAGGGCCTTGACGGCTACACCTTC. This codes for CASSLGQGLDGYTF.